This is a list of T cell receptor beta chains from one sample in a study of siplizumab effects on memory and regulatory T cells. TCRdb's copy holds only in-frame clones and misses some; the assay was immunoSEQ multiplex PCR. The table includes 90,000 to 140,000 clones, just over 90% detected once. The sample comprised CD4+ T cells sorted from blood. The source is a human donor in good health. The CDR3 runs from the conserved cysteine through the conserved F or W. The D gene is left open where the match is weak. Where a row states a size, it is once, few, many or the class of an expanded clone; other rows omit it.

TRBD1	TRBJ2-7	.	TRBV6-5	CASSSSQGAGAYEQYF	TGTGCCAGCAGTTCTTCACAGGGGGCTGGCGCCTACGAGCAGTACTTC
.	TRBJ2-1	.	TRBV30	CAWSVQDEQFF	TGTGCCTGGAGTGTACAGGATGAGCAGTTCTTC
TRBD2	TRBJ2-7	.	TRBV7-8	CASSFRSGSMYEQYF	TGTGCCAGCAGCTTTAGAAGCGGGAGTATGTACGAGCAGTACTTC
.	TRBJ2-4	.	TRBV19	CASSIGLGNIQYF	TGTGCCAGTAGTATAGGCTTAGGGAACATTCAGTACTTC
.	TRBJ1-2	.	TRBV29-1	CSVDLIRSAYGYTF	TGCAGCGTTGACTTAATCAGGTCTGCTTATGGCTACACCTTC
.	TRBJ1-1	.	TRBV7-9	CASSNPGSNTEAFF	TGTGCCAGCAGCAATCCGGGGTCGAACACTGAAGCTTTCTTT
.	TRBJ2-3	.	TRBV2	CASSWSGGGTDTQYF	TGTGCCAGCAGTTGGTCCGGGGGAGGCACAGATACGCAGTATTTT
.	TRBJ2-3	.	TRBV11-2	CASSPRGTSTDTQYF	TGTGCCAGCAGCCCCCGGGGGACAAGCACAGATACGCAGTATTTT
TRBD1	TRBJ1-6	.	TRBV19	CASSEGQGRRPLHF	TGTGCCAGTAGTGAAGGACAGGGGAGGAGGCCCCTCCACTTT
.	TRBJ2-2	.	TRBV27	CASDATGNTGELFF	TGTGCCAGCGACGCTACAGGGAACACCGGGGAGCTGTTTTTT
TRBD1	TRBJ2-7	.	TRBV2	CASRDRGNEQYF	TGTGCCAGCCGGGACAGGGGCAACGAGCAGTACTTC
.	TRBJ1-1	few	TRBV18	CASSPGGAVVTEAFF	TGTGCCAGCTCACCCGGGGGGGCCGTTGTCACTGAAGCTTTCTTT
TRBD1	TRBJ1-4	.	TRBV25-1	CASSVGDRGYEKLFF	TGTGCCAGCAGTGTTGGGGACAGGGGTTATGAAAAACTGTTTTTT
.	TRBJ2-7	.	TRBV18	CASSPSGRTYEQYF	TGTGCCAGCTCACCATCGGGACGAACTTACGAGCAGTACTTC
.	TRBJ1-1	.	TRBV5-6	CASSIAPGAAEAFF	TGTGCCAGCAGCATTGCGCCGGGGGCCGCAGAAGCTTTCTTT
TRBD2	TRBJ2-5	.	TRBV11-3	CASSPRTSGQETQYF	TGTGCCAGCAGCCCTCGGACTAGCGGCCAAGAGACCCAGTACTTC
TRBD1	TRBJ1-1	.	TRBV7-9	CASSRTGVNTEAFF	TGTGCCAGCAGCAGGACAGGGGTTAACACTGAAGCTTTCTTT
.	TRBJ2-2	.	TRBV29-1	CSVARARNTGELFF	TGCAGCGTTGCGAGGGCCCGGAACACCGGGGAGCTGTTTTTT
TRBD2	TRBJ2-1	.	TRBV10-3	CAISESSGRSYNEQFF	TGTGCCATCAGTGAGTCTAGCGGGAGGTCCTACAATGAGCAGTTCTTC
.	TRBJ1-2	.	TRBV18	CASSPGGDAGYTF	TGTGCCAGCTCACCCGGGGGGGATGCGGGCTACACCTTC
TRBD1	TRBJ1-1	.	TRBV19	CASSSTGGFTEAFF	TGTGCCAGTAGTAGCACAGGGGGGTTCACTGAAGCTTTCTTT
.	TRBJ2-7	.	TRBV7-9	CASGNRDWGWYEQYF	TGTGCCAGCGGAAACCGGGACTGGGGTTGGTACGAGCAGTACTTC
TRBD2	TRBJ2-5	.	TRBV5-1	CASSYGGFRETQYF	TGCGCCAGCAGTTACGGGGGGTTTCGGGAGACCCAGTACTTC
.	TRBJ2-5	.	TRBV30	CAWSVLGSETQYF	TGTGCCTGGAGTGTACTCGGGTCTGAGACCCAGTACTTC
.	TRBJ1-1	.	TRBV7-9	CASNDGGPLTEAFF	TGTGCCAGCAACGATGGGGGGCCCCTGACTGAAGCTTTCTTT
.	TRBJ2-2	.	TRBV12-5	CASGLSRAIPNTGELFF	TGTGCTAGTGGCTTGAGTAGAGCGATCCCAAACACCGGGGAGCTGTTTTTT
TRBD1	TRBJ1-2	.	TRBV5-1	CASSVGTDYGYTF	TGCGCCAGCAGCGTGGGGACAGACTATGGCTACACCTTC
TRBD2	TRBJ2-2	.	TRBV11-2	CASSKLAGGVGELFF	TGTGCCAGCAGCAAACTAGCGGGAGGCGTCGGGGAGCTGTTTTTT